Each of the 11 T cell receptor beta chains below was sequenced from the same sample in a study of shared clonotypes between healthy human individuals. Clones were sequenced by immunoSEQ multiplex PCR, and TCRdb holds only the in-frame ones, with some missing. The sample includes some 2.1 million clones, roughly 94% of them seen just once. Sequencing input: naive CD4+ T cells sorted from blood. Noted subset: CD45RA+ positively selected. All receptors derive from a man aged 18 to 30 in good health.

The chain carries TRBV19 and TRBJ1-1; D ambiguous. The V end lost 0 bases, the J end lost 1 base, and 12 bases lay between the germline ends. The CDR3 consists of 16 residues. In germline, CDR1 is LNHDA, CDR2 SQIVND (reference sequence). The CDR3 nucleotides read TGTGCCAGTAGTATAGATCAGAGGTGGGCGAACACTGAAGCTTTCTTT. This encodes CASSIDQRWANTEAFF.

This clone was picked up one time. The V call is TRBV9, the J call TRBJ1-6; the match to TRBD1 covers 7 bases. There are 14 residues in the CDR3. The germline V gene has CDR1 SGDLS and CDR2 YYNGEE. Losses at the gene ends were 10 bases for V and 9 bases for J; bases not matched to a gene: 13. CDR3 bases: TGTGCCTTTCGGAGACAGGGCCTACGTTCACCCCTCCACTTT. As protein: CAFRRQGLRSPLHF. The whole variable domain, filled in from reference TRBV9 and TRBJ1-6, reads DSGVTQTPKHLITATGQRVTLRCSPRSGDLSVYWYQQSLDQGLQFLIQYYNGEERAKGNILERFSAQQFPDLHSELNLSSLELGDSALYFCAFRRQGLRSPLHFGNGTRLTVT.

This clone was seen just once. This chain joins TRBV6-1 and TRBJ1-5; no definite D call. The CDR3 consists of 13 residues. With 6 bases removed from V and 4 bases from J, the gap between germline ends came to 10 bases. The germline gives CDR1 MNHNS, CDR2 SASEGT. The CDR3, as DNA: TGTGCCAGCAGCTCCAACACGAATCAGCCCCAGCATTTT. The encoded protein is CASSSNTNQPQHF.

This clone was detected once. The CDR3 DNA is TGTGCCTGGAGTCGTGGACGGAACTCTGGAAACACCATATATTTT. Protein: CAWSRGRNSGNTIYF. J is TRBJ1-3 and V is TRBV30; D gene uncertain. CDR3 length: 15 residues. From germline, CDR1 is GTSNPN and CDR2 SVGIG (reference sequence). Trimming left V 2 bases short and J 0 bases short, with 11 bases between.

The chain links TRBV6-1 to TRBJ2-7; 11 bases match TRBD1. Germline CDR1 and CDR2: MNHNS and SASEGT. The junction had 2 bases not matched to a gene; V was cut back by 7 bases and J by 6 bases. The CDR3 contains 12 residues. The CDR3 is CASTDRGREQYF. The DNA for the CDR3 is TGTGCCAGCACGGACAGGGGGCGCGAGCAGTACTTC.

The chain recombines TRBV5-6 with TRBJ2-7; TRBD2 is a possible D gene (6 bases). Looked up from germline, CDR1 is SGHDT and CDR2 is YYEEEE. Trimming removed 4 bases at V and 0 bases at J, with 14 bases between. This CDR3 has 15 amino acids. CDR3 loop: CASSRGFVTSYEQYF. The CDR3 coding sequence is TGTGCCAGCAGCCGGGGGTTTGTCACCTCCTACGAGCAGTACTTC. The full variable domain, completed using reference TRBV5-6 and TRBJ2-7, is DAGVTQSPTHLIKTRGQQVTLRCSPKSGHDTVSWYQQALGQGPQFIFQYYEEEERQRGNFPDRFSGHQFPNYSSELNVNALLLGDSALYLCASSRGFVTSYEQYFGPGTRLTVT.

This clone was detected once. V and J are TRBV2 and TRBJ2-2, with a tentative D call TRBD2 (5 bases). With 7 bases removed from V and 0 bases from J, the gap between germline ends came to 15 bases. CDR1 SNHLY and CDR2 FYNNEI come from the germline V gene. This CDR3 comprises 16 residues. In DNA, the CDR3 is TGTGCCAGCACCCGGTATCGACTAACGAACACCGGGGAGCTGTTTTTT. It encodes CASTRYRLTNTGELFF.

This clone appeared a single time. V and J are TRBV18 and TRBJ2-7, with 8 bases aligning to TRBD2. From germline, CDR1 is KGHSH and CDR2 LQKENI. V was pared by 2 bases and J by 5 bases, with 5 bases of the junction left unmatched. CDR3 length: 14 amino acids. The DNA for the CDR3 is TGTGCCAGCTCACCAGCCACTAGCGGCCACGAGCAGTACTTC. Residues: CASSPATSGHEQYF.

Note on this clone: The identical CDR3 is also encoded by other nucleotide sequences in the sample. The V call is TRBV7-9, the J call TRBJ2-3; weak D call: TRBD2 (6 bases). The CDR3 contains 12 residues. Between the trimmed V and J ends, which lost 4 bases and 9 bases, there was a span of 11 bases. Germline V gene lookup returns CDR1 SEHNR and CDR2 FQNEAQ (reference sequence). DNA of the CDR3: TGTGCCAGCAGCTCGACGGGGGACACGCAGTATTTT. It yields the protein CASSSTGDTQYF. Full variable domain (outside the CDR3, taken from reference TRBV7-9 and TRBJ2-3): DTGVSQNPRHKITKRGQNVTFRCDPISEHNRLYWYRQTLGQGPEFLTYFQNEAQLEKSRLLSDRFSAERPKGSFSTLEIQRTEQGDSAMYLCASSSTGDTQYFGPGTRLTVL.

This clone was detected only a few times. The sample has other DNA sequences that encode this CDR3 too. The J gene is TRBJ2-1, the V gene TRBV7-2; D is undetermined. The CDR3 sequence is 11 residues long. Germline V CDR1 and CDR2: SGHTA, FQGNSA. With 1 base removed from V and 5 bases from J, the gap between germline ends came to 0 bases. The DNA for the CDR3 is TGTGCCAGCAGCTTAGACAATGAGCAGTTCTTC. As protein: CASSLDNEQFF.

V gene TRBV21-1 combines with J gene TRBJ1-1; the table's D gene call, TRBD1, was not cross checked with the DNA. TRBV21-1 corresponds to a pseudogene. The CDR3 sequence is 14 residues long. For the CDR3, the DNA is TGTGCCAGGAATCCAGGGGGCTCGTACACTGAAGCTTTCTTT. Its translation: CARNPGGSYTEAFF.